The rows below give T cell receptor beta chains drawn from one sample of a study of blood T cell repertoires in COVID-19. Clones were read by immunoSEQ multiplex PCR, and TCRdb kept only the in-frame ones, dropping some. The repertoire includes 70,000 to 90,000 clones, around 90% of them detected once, and about 27% sits in the top ten. Sample: peripheral blood. Receptors were obtained from a man in his fifties with acute or convalescent COVID-19. Each CDR3 is given with its conserved first and last residue. The D gene is left open where the match is weak. The size field is filled for only some rows; it gives once, few, many or a size class.

j_call: TRBJ2-1; clone_size: -; d_call: TRBD2; v_call: TRBV24-1; cdr3_aa: CATSVRGLAVRNEQFF; cdr3_nt: TGTGCCACCAGTGTAAGGGGACTAGCGGTCAGGAATGAGCAGTTCTTC
j_call: TRBJ1-1; clone_size: -; d_call: -; v_call: TRBV6-5; cdr3_aa: CASSYSGRATEAFF; cdr3_nt: TGTGCCAGCAGTTACTCCGGCAGGGCCACTGAAGCTTTCTTT
j_call: TRBJ1-3; clone_size: -; d_call: -; v_call: TRBV3-1/TRBV3-2; cdr3_aa: CASSQVQGFSGNTIYF; cdr3_nt: TGTGCCAGCAGCCAAGTTCAGGGTTTCTCTGGAAACACCATATATTTT
j_call: TRBJ2-5; clone_size: -; d_call: TRBD1; v_call: TRBV2; cdr3_aa: CASRAQRTGSETQYF; cdr3_nt: TGTGCCAGCAGGGCCCAGAGGACAGGGTCCGAGACCCAGTACTTC
j_call: TRBJ1-2; clone_size: -; d_call: TRBD1; v_call: TRBV10-2; cdr3_aa: CASSESRQGSSRGYTF; cdr3_nt: TGCGCCAGCAGTGAGTCGAGACAGGGAAGCTCCAGGGGCTACACCTTC
j_call: TRBJ2-5; clone_size: -; d_call: TRBD1; v_call: TRBV6-1; cdr3_aa: CASSERGRGETQYF; cdr3_nt: TGTGCCAGCAGTGAACGGGGCAGGGGGGAGACCCAGTACTTC
j_call: TRBJ1-4; clone_size: -; d_call: TRBD1; v_call: TRBV28; cdr3_aa: CASRTPGQGTDGEKLFF; cdr3_nt: TGTGCCAGCAGGACGCCGGGACAGGGGACAGATGGGGAAAAACTGTTTTTT
j_call: TRBJ2-4; clone_size: -; d_call: -; v_call: TRBV25-1; cdr3_aa: CASSEAGAAKNIQYF; cdr3_nt: TGTGCCAGCAGTGAAGCGGGGGCAGCCAAAAACATTCAGTACTTC
j_call: TRBJ2-7; clone_size: -; d_call: TRBD1; v_call: TRBV5-1; cdr3_aa: CASSLQGQGSSYEQYF; cdr3_nt: TGCGCCAGCAGCTTACAGGGACAGGGGAGCTCCTACGAGCAGTACTTC
j_call: TRBJ2-7; clone_size: -; d_call: TRBD1; v_call: TRBV11-3; cdr3_aa: CASSIGTAYEQYF; cdr3_nt: TGTGCCAGCAGCATCGGGACAGCCTACGAGCAGTACTTC
j_call: TRBJ1-1; clone_size: -; d_call: -; v_call: TRBV4-1; cdr3_aa: CASSQAVNTEAFF; cdr3_nt: TGCGCCAGCAGCCAAGCAGTGAACACTGAAGCTTTCTTT
j_call: TRBJ2-7; clone_size: -; d_call: -; v_call: TRBV7-6; cdr3_aa: CASSLVGDPSIEQYF; cdr3_nt: TGTGCCAGCAGCTTAGTCGGAGATCCTAGTATCGAGCAGTACTTC
j_call: TRBJ2-3; clone_size: once; d_call: -; v_call: TRBV20-1; cdr3_aa: CSALTGRTQYF; cdr3_nt: TGCAGTGCCCTTACAGGGCGGACGCAGTATTTT
j_call: TRBJ1-5; clone_size: -; d_call: -; v_call: TRBV6-5; cdr3_aa: CASSSQGSNQPQHF; cdr3_nt: TGTGCCAGCAGTTCACAGGGAAGCAATCAGCCCCAGCATTTT
j_call: TRBJ2-4; clone_size: -; d_call: TRBD2; v_call: TRBV6-1; cdr3_aa: CASSEIVSGGSAKNIQYF; cdr3_nt: TGTGCCAGCAGTGAAATAGTTAGCGGGGGTTCGGCCAAAAACATTCAGTACTTC
j_call: TRBJ1-6; clone_size: -; d_call: TRBD1; v_call: TRBV30; cdr3_aa: CAWSRTGGRGNSPLHF; cdr3_nt: TGTGCCTGGAGCCGGACAGGGGGAAGGGGTAATTCACCCCTCCACTTT
j_call: TRBJ1-5; clone_size: -; d_call: -; v_call: TRBV9; cdr3_aa: CASSGGGNQPQHF; cdr3_nt: TGTGCCAGCAGCGGGGGGGGGAATCAGCCCCAGCATTTT
j_call: TRBJ2-5; clone_size: -; d_call: TRBD2; v_call: TRBV2; cdr3_aa: CASSEALSGGAGETQYF; cdr3_nt: TGTGCCAGCAGTGAAGCGCTTAGCGGGGGGGCGGGAGAGACCCAGTACTTC
j_call: TRBJ2-3; clone_size: -; d_call: -; v_call: TRBV10-1; cdr3_aa: CASSESLTSTDTQYF; cdr3_nt: TGCGCCAGCAGTGAGTCGTTGACTAGCACAGATACGCAGTATTTT
j_call: TRBJ1-4; clone_size: -; d_call: -; v_call: TRBV2; cdr3_aa: CASRTGPANEKLFF; cdr3_nt: TGTGCCAGCAGAACAGGGCCGGCTAATGAAAAACTGTTTTTT
j_call: TRBJ1-1; clone_size: once; d_call: TRBD1; v_call: TRBV30; cdr3_aa: CAWTRQGWTEAFF; cdr3_nt: TGTGCCTGGACTCGACAGGGTTGGACTGAAGCTTTCTTT
j_call: TRBJ2-2; clone_size: once; d_call: TRBD1; v_call: TRBV11-2; cdr3_aa: CASSFWGTGDTGELFF; cdr3_nt: TGTGCCAGCAGCTTTTGGGGGACAGGGGACACCGGGGAGCTGTTTTTT
j_call: TRBJ2-5; clone_size: once; d_call: TRBD1; v_call: TRBV7-9; cdr3_aa: CASSFTGGTETQYF; cdr3_nt: TGTGCCAGCAGCTTTACAGGGGGCACCGAGACCCAGTACTTC
j_call: TRBJ2-7; clone_size: -; d_call: -; v_call: TRBV21-1; cdr3_aa: CASSSGDGEQYF; cdr3_nt: TGTGCCAGCAGCTCGGGGGACGGTGAGCAGTACTTC
j_call: TRBJ2-1; clone_size: -; d_call: -; v_call: TRBV24-1; cdr3_aa: CATRARDYSYNEQFF; cdr3_nt: TGTGCCACAAGAGCCAGGGATTACTCCTACAATGAGCAGTTCTTC
j_call: TRBJ1-5; clone_size: -; d_call: TRBD1; v_call: TRBV4-1; cdr3_aa: CASSQDLRTGGFVQPQHF; cdr3_nt: TGCGCCAGCAGCCAAGATCTAAGGACAGGGGGATTCGTCCAGCCCCAGCATTTT
j_call: TRBJ2-3; clone_size: -; d_call: -; v_call: TRBV7-2; cdr3_aa: CASSLVTGITDTQYF; cdr3_nt: TGTGCCAGCAGCTTAGTAACAGGGATCACAGATACGCAGTATTTT
j_call: TRBJ1-3; clone_size: -; d_call: -; v_call: TRBV18; cdr3_aa: CASSPLDIPTGNTIYF; cdr3_nt: TGTGCCAGCTCACCCCTGGACATCCCGACTGGAAACACCATATATTTT
j_call: TRBJ2-3; clone_size: -; d_call: TRBD2; v_call: TRBV10-3; cdr3_aa: CAISPLAGGRSTDTQYF; cdr3_nt: TGTGCCATCAGCCCACTAGCGGGGGGACGTAGCACAGATACGCAGTATTTT
j_call: TRBJ1-4; clone_size: once; d_call: TRBD1; v_call: TRBV4-1; cdr3_aa: CASSPQGAPYEKLFF; cdr3_nt: TGCGCCAGCAGCCCACAGGGGGCTCCTTATGAAAAACTGTTTTTT
j_call: TRBJ2-1; clone_size: -; d_call: TRBD1; v_call: TRBV5-1; cdr3_aa: CASRILDRVGEQFF; cdr3_nt: TGCGCCAGCAGGATTCTTGACAGGGTCGGTGAGCAGTTCTTC
j_call: TRBJ1-1; clone_size: -; d_call: -; v_call: TRBV3-1/TRBV3-2; cdr3_aa: CASSQDEVMNTEAFF; cdr3_nt: TGTGCCAGCAGCCAAGATGAGGTCATGAACACTGAAGCTTTCTTT